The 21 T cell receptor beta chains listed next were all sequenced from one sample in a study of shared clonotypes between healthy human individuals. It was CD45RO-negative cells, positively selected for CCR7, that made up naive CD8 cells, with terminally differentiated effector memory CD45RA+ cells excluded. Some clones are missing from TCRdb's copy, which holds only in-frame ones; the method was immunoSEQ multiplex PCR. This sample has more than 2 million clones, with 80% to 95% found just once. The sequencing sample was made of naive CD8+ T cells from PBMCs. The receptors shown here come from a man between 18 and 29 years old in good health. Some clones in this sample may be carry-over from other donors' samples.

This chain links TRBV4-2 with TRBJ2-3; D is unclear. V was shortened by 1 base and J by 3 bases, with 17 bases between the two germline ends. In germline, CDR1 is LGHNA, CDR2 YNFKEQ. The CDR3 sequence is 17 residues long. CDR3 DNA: TGTGCCAGCAGCCAAGTTTTCGGCGGCCACGGGACAGATACGCAGTATTTT. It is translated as CASSQVFGGHGTDTQYF.

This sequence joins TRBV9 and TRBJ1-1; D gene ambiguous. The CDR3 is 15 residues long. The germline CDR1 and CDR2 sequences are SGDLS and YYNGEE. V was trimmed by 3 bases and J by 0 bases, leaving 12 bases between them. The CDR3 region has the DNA TGTGCCAGCAGCGGACCGGGGTACCTGAACACTGAAGCTTTCTTT. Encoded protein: CASSGPGYLNTEAFF.

The CDR3 reads CASSSGREIANTGELFF. In nucleotides, the CDR3 is TGCGCCAGCTCTAGCGGGCGAGAAATTGCGAACACCGGGGAGCTGTTTTTT. The chain has TRBV10-1 and TRBJ2-2, with 8 bases fitting TRBD2. There are 17 residues in the CDR3. CDR1 is WNHNN, CDR2 SYGVQD, per germline (reference sequence). Unmatched junction bases numbered 11, after V lost 8 bases and J lost 0 bases.

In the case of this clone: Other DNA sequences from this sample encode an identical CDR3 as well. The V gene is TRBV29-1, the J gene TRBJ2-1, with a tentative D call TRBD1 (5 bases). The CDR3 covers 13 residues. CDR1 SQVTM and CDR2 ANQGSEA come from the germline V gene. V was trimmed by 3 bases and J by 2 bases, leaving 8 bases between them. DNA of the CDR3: TGCAGCGTTGAGGGGCTAACCTACAATGAGCAGTTCTTC. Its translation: CSVEGLTYNEQFF.

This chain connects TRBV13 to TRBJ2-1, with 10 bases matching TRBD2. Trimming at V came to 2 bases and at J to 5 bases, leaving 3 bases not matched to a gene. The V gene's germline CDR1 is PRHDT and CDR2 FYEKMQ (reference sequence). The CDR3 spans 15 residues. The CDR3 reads CASSLLSGRDNEQFF. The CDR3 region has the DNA TGTGCCAGCAGCTTACTAAGCGGGAGGGACAATGAGCAGTTCTTC.

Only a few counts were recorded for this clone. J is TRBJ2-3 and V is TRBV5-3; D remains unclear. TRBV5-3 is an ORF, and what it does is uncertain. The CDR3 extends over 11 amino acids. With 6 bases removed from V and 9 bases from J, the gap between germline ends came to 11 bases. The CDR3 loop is CARIPHVTQYF. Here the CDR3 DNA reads TGTGCCAGAATCCCCCATGTCACGCAGTATTTT.

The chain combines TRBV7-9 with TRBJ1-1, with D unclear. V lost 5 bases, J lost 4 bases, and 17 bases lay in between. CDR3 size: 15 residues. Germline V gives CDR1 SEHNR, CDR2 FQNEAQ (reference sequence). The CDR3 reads CASSTVTGIRTEAFF. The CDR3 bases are TGTGCCAGCAGCACCGTCACCGGGATCCGCACTGAAGCTTTCTTT.

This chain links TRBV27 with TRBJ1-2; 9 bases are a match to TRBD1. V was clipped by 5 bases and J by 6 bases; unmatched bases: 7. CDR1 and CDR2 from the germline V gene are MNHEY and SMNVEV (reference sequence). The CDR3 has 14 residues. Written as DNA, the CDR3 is TGTGCCAGCAGTCCAACAGGGGGCGCAAATGGCTACACCTTC. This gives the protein CASSPTGGANGYTF.

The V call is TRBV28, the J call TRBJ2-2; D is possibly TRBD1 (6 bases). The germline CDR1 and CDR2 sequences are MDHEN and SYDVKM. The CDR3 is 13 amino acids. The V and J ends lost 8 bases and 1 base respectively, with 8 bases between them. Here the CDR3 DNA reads TGTGCCAGCCGGGACAAGAACACCGGGGAGCTGTTTTTT. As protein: CASRDKNTGELFF.

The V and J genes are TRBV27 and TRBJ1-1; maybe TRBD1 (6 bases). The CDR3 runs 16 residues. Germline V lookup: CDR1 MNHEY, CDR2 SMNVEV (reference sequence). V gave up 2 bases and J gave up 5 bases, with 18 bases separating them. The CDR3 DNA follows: TGTGCCAGCAGTTTAGGGAACAGGGCTGTTAGGACTGAAGCTTTCTTT. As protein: CASSLGNRAVRTEAFF.

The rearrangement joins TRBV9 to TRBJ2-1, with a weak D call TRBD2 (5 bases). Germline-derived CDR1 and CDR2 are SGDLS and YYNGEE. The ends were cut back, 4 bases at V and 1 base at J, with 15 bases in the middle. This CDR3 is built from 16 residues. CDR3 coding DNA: TGTGCCAGCAGCTCCACCCTTAGCGAGTCCTACAATGAGCAGTTCTTC. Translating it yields CASSSTLSESYNEQFF.

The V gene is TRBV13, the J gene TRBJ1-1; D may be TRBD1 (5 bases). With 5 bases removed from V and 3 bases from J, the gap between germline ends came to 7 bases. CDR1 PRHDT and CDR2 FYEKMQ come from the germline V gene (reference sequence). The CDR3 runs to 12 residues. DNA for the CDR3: TGTGCCAGCAGCCGCAGGGACACTGAAGCTTTCTTT. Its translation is CASSRRDTEAFF.

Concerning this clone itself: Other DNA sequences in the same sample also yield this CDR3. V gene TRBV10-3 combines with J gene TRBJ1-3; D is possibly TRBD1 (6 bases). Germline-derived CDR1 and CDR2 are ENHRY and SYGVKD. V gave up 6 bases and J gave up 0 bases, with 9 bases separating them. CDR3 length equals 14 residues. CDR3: CAIRTGSSGNTIYF. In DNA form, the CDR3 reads TGTGCCATCAGAACAGGGAGCTCTGGAAACACCATATATTTT.

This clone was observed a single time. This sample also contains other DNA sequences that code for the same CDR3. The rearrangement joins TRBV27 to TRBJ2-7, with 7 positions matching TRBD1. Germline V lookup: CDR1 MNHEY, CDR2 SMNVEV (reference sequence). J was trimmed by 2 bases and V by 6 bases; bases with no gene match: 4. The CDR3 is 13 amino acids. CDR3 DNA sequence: TGTGCCAGCAGCATGGGACAGACCTACGAGCAGTACTTC. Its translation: CASSMGQTYEQYF.

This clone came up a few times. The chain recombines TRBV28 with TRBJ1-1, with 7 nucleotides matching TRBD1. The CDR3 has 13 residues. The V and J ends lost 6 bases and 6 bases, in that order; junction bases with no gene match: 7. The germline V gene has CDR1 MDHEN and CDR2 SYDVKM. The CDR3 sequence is CASRSTGVAEAFF. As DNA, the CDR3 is TGTGCCAGCAGGAGCACAGGGGTCGCTGAAGCTTTCTTT. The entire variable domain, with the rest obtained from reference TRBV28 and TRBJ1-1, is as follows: DVKVTQSSRYLVKRTGEKVFLECVQDMDHENMFWYRQDPGLGLRLIYFSYDVKMKEKGDIPEGYSVSREKKERFSLILESASTNQTSMYLCASRSTGVAEAFFGQGTRLTVV.

As DNA, the CDR3 is TGTGCCAGCAGACCCTTTAAAGACAGGGGCGAAAAAGAGACCCAGTACTTC. It translates to CASRPFKDRGEKETQYF. The chain links TRBV27 to TRBJ2-5; 8 nucleotides align to TRBD1. This CDR3 region has 17 residues. CDR1 and CDR2 (germline): MNHEY, SMNVEV (reference sequence). The V gene end was trimmed by 6 bases and the J gene end by 3 bases; junction bases not matched to a gene: 15.

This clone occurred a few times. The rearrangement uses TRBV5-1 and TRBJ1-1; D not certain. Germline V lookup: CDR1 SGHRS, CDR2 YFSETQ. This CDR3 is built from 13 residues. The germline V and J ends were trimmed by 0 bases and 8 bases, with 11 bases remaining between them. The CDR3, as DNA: TGCGCCAGCAGCTTGGATGCGGAATCGGAAGCTTTCTTT. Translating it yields CASSLDAESEAFF.

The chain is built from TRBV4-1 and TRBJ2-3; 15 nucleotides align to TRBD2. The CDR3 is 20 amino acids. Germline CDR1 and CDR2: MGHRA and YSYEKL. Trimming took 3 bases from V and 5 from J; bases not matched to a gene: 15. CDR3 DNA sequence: TGCGCCAGCAGCCACATTGGACTAGCGGGAGGGCCGGGGGAGAAAGATACGCAGTATTTT. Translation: CASSHIGLAGGPGEKDTQYF.

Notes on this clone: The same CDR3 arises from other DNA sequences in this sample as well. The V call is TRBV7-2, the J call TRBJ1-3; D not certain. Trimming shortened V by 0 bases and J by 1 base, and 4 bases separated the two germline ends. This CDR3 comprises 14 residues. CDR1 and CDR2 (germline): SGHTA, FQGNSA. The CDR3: CASSLAGSGNTIYF. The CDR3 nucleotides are TGTGCCAGCAGCTTAGCAGGGTCTGGAAACACCATATATTTT. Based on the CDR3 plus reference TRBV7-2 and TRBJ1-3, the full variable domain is GAGVSQSPSNKVTEKGKDVELRCDPISGHTALYWYRQSLGQGLEFLIYFQGNSAPDKSGLPSDRFSAERTGGSVSTLTIQRTQQEDSAVYLCASSLAGSGNTIYFGEGSWLTVV.

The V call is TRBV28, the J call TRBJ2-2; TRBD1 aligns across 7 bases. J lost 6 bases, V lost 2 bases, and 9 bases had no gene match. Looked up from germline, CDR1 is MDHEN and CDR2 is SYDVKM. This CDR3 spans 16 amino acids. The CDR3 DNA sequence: TGTGCCAGCAGTTTACCACAGGGGAGCAAAGCCGGGGAGCTGTTTTTT. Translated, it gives CASSLPQGSKAGELFF.

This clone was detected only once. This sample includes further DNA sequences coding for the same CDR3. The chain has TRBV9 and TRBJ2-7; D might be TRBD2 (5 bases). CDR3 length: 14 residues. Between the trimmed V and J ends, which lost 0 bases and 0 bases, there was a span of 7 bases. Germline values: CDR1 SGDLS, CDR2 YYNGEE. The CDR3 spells CASSVEGASYEQYF. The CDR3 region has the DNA TGTGCCAGCAGCGTAGAGGGAGCCTCCTACGAGCAGTACTTC.